The rows below give T cell receptor beta chains drawn from one sample of a study of blood T cell repertoires in COVID-19. Using immunoSEQ multiplex PCR, the repertoire was profiled, and TCRdb retains in-frame clones only, with some absent. The sample lists some 290,000 clones; 81% were seen once. The material sequenced was peripheral blood. Receptors were obtained from a woman aged 55-69 years with active or convalescent COVID-19. The CDR3 runs from the conserved cysteine through the conserved F or W. The D gene is left open where the match is weak. Not all rows give a size; the values are once, few, many and, for expanded clones, a class.

J | D | size | V | DNA | CDR3
TRBJ2-2 | . | . | TRBV5-1 | TGCGCCAGCACCCCTTCGACTCCCGGGGAGCTGTTTTTT | CASTPSTPGELFF
TRBJ2-3 | TRBD2 | . | TRBV5-1 | TGCGCCAGTCAACCTCGGGGGGGCCGATCGGATACGCAGTATTTT | CASQPRGGRSDTQYF
TRBJ1-2 | TRBD1 | . | TRBV19 | TGTGCCAGTAGTATGGGACAGGGGAGGTTTGAGATACACACCTTC | CASSMGQGRFEIHTF
TRBJ2-5 | TRBD1 | . | TRBV18 | TGTGCCAGCTGGAGTCAGGGGGCGCCGGAGACCCAGTACTTC | CASWSQGAPETQYF
TRBJ1-5 | . | . | TRBV7-6 | TGTGCCAGCAGCTTTAGCCCTGGACAGTATAGCAATCAGCCCCAGCATTTT | CASSFSPGQYSNQPQHF
TRBJ2-5 | . | . | TRBV9 | TGTGCCAGCAGCGCAGGGGTCCAAGAGACCCAGTACTTC | CASSAGVQETQYF
TRBJ2-7 | TRBD1 | . | TRBV7-2 | TGTGCCAGCAGCTTAGCCCAGGGGGCCGGGTACGAGCAGTACTTC | CASSLAQGAGYEQYF
TRBJ1-2 | . | . | TRBV18 | TGTGCCAGCTCACCAGGGGAGGAGGCTGGCTACACCTTC | CASSPGEEAGYTF
TRBJ1-1 | . | . | TRBV5-1 | TGCGCCAGCAGCATACAGGCTGACACTGAAGCTTTCTTT | CASSIQADTEAFF
TRBJ2-5 | . | . | TRBV19 | TGTGCCAGTAGTGGCCAGGGAAGCGAGACCCAGTACTTC | CASSGQGSETQYF
TRBJ1-5 | . | . | TRBV4-2 | TGTGCCAGCAGCCAGGACACTAGCAATCAGCCCCAGCATTTT | CASSQDTSNQPQHF
TRBJ2-7 | . | . | TRBV2 | TGTGCCAGCAATGCAGACACAAGTTTTGGGGAGCAGTACTTC | CASNADTSFGEQYF
TRBJ2-1 | . | . | TRBV7-3 | TGTGCCAGCAGCTTTGTGGGGCCCCGATACAATGAGCAGTTCTTC | CASSFVGPRYNEQFF
TRBJ1-3 | TRBD1 | . | TRBV4-3 | TGCGCCAGCAGCCACACCTTCAGGGGGGATGGAGGAAACACCATATATTTT | CASSHTFRGDGGNTIYF
TRBJ1-3 | TRBD1 | . | TRBV2 | TGTGCCAGCATAGGACAGGGGGTTGGAAACACCATATATTTT | CASIGQGVGNTIYF
TRBJ2-2 | TRBD1 | . | TRBV27 | TGTGCCAGCAGTTTGGGGACAGGGGCCGGGGAGCTGTTTTTT | CASSLGTGAGELFF
TRBJ2-3 | TRBD1 | . | TRBV6-2/TRBV6-3 | TGTGCCAGCAGTGGCCTATCCTCCGGGACAGGCCGGACCACAGATACGCAGTATTTT | CASSGLSSGTGRTTDTQYF
TRBJ2-6 | . | . | TRBV30 | TGTGCCTGGAGTCGGGGGGCTGGGCTCGGGGCCAACGTCCTGACTTTC | CAWSRGAGLGANVLTF
TRBJ2-1 | TRBD2 | . | TRBV4-3 | TGCGCCAGCAGCCAACTCCAGCGGGGGTCACGAGAGCAGTTCTTC | CASSQLQRGSREQFF
TRBJ2-5 | TRBD2 | . | TRBV7-9 | TGTGCCAGCAGCTTAGAGGGACTAGCGGGGGGGCAAGAGACCCAGTACTTC | CASSLEGLAGGQETQYF
TRBJ1-2 | TRBD1 | . | TRBV6-5 | TGTGCCAGCAGCCAGGGGGCAACTAACTATGGCTACACCTTC | CASSQGATNYGYTF
TRBJ1-2 | TRBD1 | . | TRBV7-2 | TGTGCCAGCAGCTTTCAAACGGGACAGGGTAATGGCTACACCTTC | CASSFQTGQGNGYTF
TRBJ2-3 | TRBD1 | . | TRBV19 | TGTGCCAGTAGTATAGGGACAGGGCCGAATACGCAGTATTTT | CASSIGTGPNTQYF
TRBJ2-1 | . | . | TRBV7-3 | TGTGCCAGCAGCGCCGCGGACTCGATGATCACCTACAATGAGCAGTTCTTC | CASSAADSMITYNEQFF
TRBJ1-2 | . | . | TRBV3-1/TRBV3-2 | TGTGCCAGCAGCCTCCGACGGGTTGACTATGGCTACACCTTC | CASSLRRVDYGYTF
TRBJ2-2 | . | . | TRBV2 | TGTGCCAGCAGAGGAGCGGACAACACCGGGGAGCTGTTTTTT | CASRGADNTGELFF
TRBJ2-1 | TRBD2 | . | TRBV19 | TGTGCCAGTAGTATAGGCGGGGGAGTCTCTTACAATGAGCAGTTCTTC | CASSIGGGVSYNEQFF
TRBJ2-3 | . | . | TRBV15 | TGTGCCACCAGCAGAGTAATGTCTAGCACAGATACGCAGTATTTT | CATSRVMSSTDTQYF
TRBJ2-3 | TRBD2 | . | TRBV7-3 | TGTGCCAGCAGCCGGGAGGGTCAGGCAGATACGCAGTATTTT | CASSREGQADTQYF
TRBJ1-1 | . | . | TRBV6-5 | TGTGCCAGCAGTATCACTGAGCGTTGGGAAGCTTTCTTT | CASSITERWEAFF
TRBJ2-6 | TRBD1 | once | TRBV7-9 | TGTGCCAGCAACAGGGGGAGTGGGGCCAACGTCCTGACTTTC | CASNRGSGANVLTF
TRBJ2-1 | TRBD2 | . | TRBV19 | TGTGCCAGTACCCCTAGCGGGGTTAATGAGCAGTTCTTC | CASTPSGVNEQFF
TRBJ1-5 | . | . | TRBV19 | TGTGCCAGTAGCGGGACTGGCCCGCAGCCCCAGCATTTT | CASSGTGPQPQHF
TRBJ2-1 | TRBD2 | . | TRBV6-5 | TGTGCCAGCAGTTCAACTAGCGGGGCCGTCAATGAGCAGTTCTTC | CASSSTSGAVNEQFF